This T cell receptor (beta chain) was sequenced during a study of cytomegalovirus exposure and HLA in healthy donors. Study results and caveats: Later analysis showed most CMV-associated TCR beta chains appearing HLA-restricted. Accurate predictions that matched the HLA-A and HLA-B alleles of most subjects were reportedly made from TCR beta sequences.

As for this clone: As yet, its antigen is unknown.

The CDR3 contains 11 residues. With 4 bases removed from V and 10 bases from J, the gap between germline ends came to 8 bases. CDR1 is PRHDT, CDR2 FYEKMQ, per germline (reference sequence). This PCR relied on a set of 60 Vbeta primers and 13 Jbeta primers. Generated by immunoSEQ multiplex PCR, the TCRdb table keeps only in-frame clones and is missing some. The sample records approximately 220,000 clones, approximately 80% being singletons. The sequenced material came from PBMCs. The sequence was collected from a boy under 10 years old in good health and CMV-seronegative. This chain connects TRBV13 to TRBJ2-1, with D uncertain. CDR3 loop: CASSYSREQFF. In nucleotides, the CDR3 is TGTGCCAGCAGCTACAGTCGGGAGCAGTTCTTC.